Sequencing of this T cell receptor (beta chain) was carried out in a study of shared clonotypes between healthy human individuals. Study observations and caveats: Compared with clonotypes that all four donors shared, non-shared clonotypes had lower generation probabilities.

Researchers divided each subset's genomic DNA evenly across several immunoSEQ plates. Sequencing was performed with immunoSEQ multiplex PCR; in TCRdb, only in-frame clones are kept and a portion is missing. Of 2,500,000 or so clones in the sample, just under 95% were seen once. Donors, without exception, were Caucasian adults residing in Nashville, Tennessee. Details on this clone: The target antigen is unknown.

This CDR3 is built from 16 residues. CDR1 and CDR2 (germline): SGHTA, FQGNSA. V was trimmed by 5 bases and J by 0 bases, leaving 14 bases between them. The sequence was obtained from a man aged 18 to 30 in good health. Some clones in this sample may be carry-over from other donors' samples. This rearrangement joins TRBV7-2 to TRBJ2-1; D may be TRBD2 (5 bases). The sequenced sample consisted of naive CD4+ T cells from PBMCs. The sample's subset: CD45RA+ positively selected. The CDR3 DNA sequence: TGTGCCAGCAGCCATGGAGGAGCGAGCTCCTACAATGAGCAGTTCTTC. This sequence encodes CASSHGGASSYNEQFF.